A selection of T cell receptor beta chains follows, all from one sample in a study of T-cell reconstitution after alpha-beta-depleted transplantation in children. TCRdb independently ran MiXCR on the PCR reads; one entry per CDR3 protein. The sample has fewer than 700,000 distinct CDR3 sequences, 10% to 15% seen once; the top ten hold 2% to 2.5%. Sequenced material: PBMCs, mostly from graft donor cells, taken 360 days after TCRalphabeta/CD19-depleted stem cell transplant. The receptors derive from a male patient aged 5 to 17 who had a stem cell transplant for acute myeloid leukemia, so the T cells may come from the graft donor. Both conserved end residues are part of each CDR3. D genes are given only for firm matches. Clone size appears in some rows only: once, few, many, or a class for an expanded clone.

>TRBD2|15|TRBJ2-1|TRBV12-3/TRBV12-4|-
TGTGCCAGCAGCCCCGGGACTAGGGCTTACAATGAGCAGTTCTTC
CASSPGTRAYNEQFF
>TRBD1|18|TRBJ2-7|TRBV7-6|-
TGTGCCAGCAGCTTAGGGGTGGGGCAGGGGGCCGCCAAGGACGAGCAGTACTTC
CASSLGVGQGAAKDEQYF
>-|13|TRBJ2-7|TRBV6-5|many
TGTGCCAGCAGTTACCCTCCCAGCTACGAGCAGTACTTC
CASSYPPSYEQYF
>-|16|TRBJ2-7|TRBV5-1|-
TGCGCCAGCAGCTTGGCTCTGGGACTCCCCTTAAACGAGCAGTACTTC
CASSLALGLPLNEQYF
>TRBD2|16|TRBJ2-1|TRBV6-2/TRBV6-3|-
TGTGCCAGCAGAGGACTAGCGGGAGGCCTATACAATGAGCAGTTCTTC
CASRGLAGGLYNEQFF
>-|12|TRBJ2-7|TRBV28|many
TGTGCCAGCAGGGAGACAGGATTTGAGCAGTACTTC
CASRETGFEQYF
>-|15|TRBJ1-1|TRBV20-1|-
TGCAGTGCTAGAGAGCCCCCGGGACATAATACTGAAGCTTTCTTT
CSAREPPGHNTEAFF
>TRBD2|15|TRBJ2-7|TRBV5-1|few
TGCGCCAGCAGCTTGAAGTTAGCGGGAGTTAACGAGCAGTACTTC
CASSLKLAGVNEQYF
>TRBD1|16|TRBJ2-1|TRBV7-2|-
TGTGCCAGCAGTCTTCGACCGGACAGGGTGCCAGATGAGCAGTTCTTC
CASSLRPDRVPDEQFF
>TRBD1|14|TRBJ1-1|TRBV28|few
TGTGCCAGCAGATCACAGGGGCGAGGAACTGAAGCTTTCTTT
CASRSQGRGTEAFF
>-|15|TRBJ1-1|TRBV5-1|few
TGCGCCAGCAGTTTGGGGGGGAGGTCAAACACTGAAGCTTTCTTT
CASSLGGRSNTEAFF
>-|15|TRBJ2-2|TRBV20-1|many
TGCAGTGCTAGAGTAAACGGGGTGAACACCGGGGAGCTGTTTTTT
CSARVNGVNTGELFF
>-|15|TRBJ2-2|TRBV7-9|many
TGTGCCAGCAGCTTAGGGCAGAGGAACACCGGGGAGCTGTTTTTT
CASSLGQRNTGELFF
>TRBD1|15|TRBJ1-4|TRBV28|many
TGTGCCAGCAGTTTTCTGGACAGGGAGAATGAAAAACTGTTTTTT
CASSFLDRENEKLFF
>TRBD2|17|TRBJ2-1|TRBV6-2/TRBV6-3|few
TGTGCCAGCACCCGAGGACTAGCGGGCTGGCTATACAATGAGCAGTTCTTC
CASTRGLAGWLYNEQFF
>TRBD1|15|TRBJ1-5|TRBV6-2/TRBV6-3|many
TGTGCCAGCAGGTCCCGGGACAGCTTCAATCAGCCCCAGCATTTT
CASRSRDSFNQPQHF
>TRBD2|14|TRBJ2-1|TRBV20-1|few
TGCAGTGCCCCGTTAGCGGGGTCCACCAATGAGCAGTTCTTC
CSAPLAGSTNEQFF
>TRBD1|14|TRBJ2-7|TRBV20-1|-
TGCAGTGCTAGCTATGGGACAGGAGGCTACGAGCAGTACTTC
CSASYGTGGYEQYF
>TRBD1|15|TRBJ2-7|TRBV18|few
TGTGCCAGCTCACCGCGAACAGGGGTGGCCTACGAGCAGTACTTC
CASSPRTGVAYEQYF
>-|15|TRBJ1-1|TRBV28|few
TGTGCCAGCAGCGTACCGATCCCCCTGAACACTGAAGCTTTCTTT
CASSVPIPLNTEAFF
>TRBD1|18|TRBJ1-2|TRBV20-1|-
TGCAGTGCTAGTAAGATCGGACAGGGGGTTTTAATGACCTATGGCTACACCTTC
CSASKIGQGVLMTYGYTF
>TRBD2|14|TRBJ2-7|TRBV6-1|-
TGTGCCAGCAACGGCGGGAGGACCCCCTACGAGCAGTACTTC
CASNGGRTPYEQYF
>-|13|TRBJ2-2|TRBV5-1|-
TGCGCCAGTACAGACCAGAACACCGGGGAGCTGTTTTTT
CASTDQNTGELFF
>-|14|TRBJ2-7|TRBV7-9|few
TGTGCCAGCAGCCGATGGGGGGAGAAGAACGAGCAGTACTTC
CASSRWGEKNEQYF
>-|12|TRBJ1-1|TRBV28|many
TGTGCCAGCAGTTTACCCCTAACTGAAGCTTTCTTT
CASSLPLTEAFF
>-|17|TRBJ2-1|TRBV11-2|many
TGTGCCAGCGTCGGGGCCTCTAGGAGCGGCGCGTACAATGAGCAGTTCTTC
CASVGASRSGAYNEQFF
>-|11|TRBJ2-1|TRBV29-1|-
TGCAGCGTCTCGGCCCCCGAAGGGCAGTTCTTC
CSVSAPEGQFF
>-|16|TRBJ1-5|TRBV28|-
TGTGCCAGCAGTTTAATGGGGACACCGGGAACGCAGCCCCAGCATTTT
CASSLMGTPGTQPQHF
>-|16|TRBJ2-7|TRBV18|-
TGTGCCAGCTCACCAGGGACACGCGAAGGACCCTACGAGCAGTACTTC
CASSPGTREGPYEQYF
>TRBD1|13|TRBJ2-7|TRBV19|-
TGTGCCAGTAAACAGGGGTATGGCTACGAGCAGTACTTC
CASKQGYGYEQYF
>-|16|TRBJ2-7|TRBV28|-
TGTGCCAGCAGCTATGATCTCGGGCAGGAGCACTACGAGCAGTGCTTC
CASSYDLGQEHYEQCF
>-|16|TRBJ2-4|TRBV28|many
TGTGCCAGCAGTTCCCGACCCGTTATAGCCAAAAACATTCAGTACTTC
CASSSRPVIAKNIQYF
>-|15|TRBJ2-1|TRBV3-1|-
TGTGCCAGCAGCCCATTAAAGCGGGTACACAATGAGCAGTTCTTC
CASSPLKRVHNEQFF
>-|12|TRBJ2-7|TRBV2|-
TGTGCCAGCTGGGGCTTGGGATACGAGCAGTACTTC
CASWGLGYEQYF
>TRBD2|16|TRBJ2-7|TRBV6-2/TRBV6-3|many
TGTGCCAGCAGTGCGGGACTAGCGGACTTCGTGGACGAGCAGTACTTC
CASSAGLADFVDEQYF
>-|14|TRBJ1-4|TRBV5-1|many
TGCGCCAGCAGCTTGAGGGAATGGGATGAAAAACTGTTTTTT
CASSLREWDEKLFF
>-|14|TRBJ2-1|TRBV7-9|few
TGTGCCAGCACCCCCCAGGCAGCCTACAATGAGCAGTTCTTC
CASTPQAAYNEQFF
>-|12|TRBJ1-5|TRBV29-1|-
TGCAGCGTTAGGACAGCTGGTCGGCCCCAGCATTTT
CSVRTAGRPQHF
>-|16|TRBJ2-2|TRBV20-1|many
TGCAGTGCTAGAGAAAAACTAGCCCGTAGTACCGGGGAGCTGTTTTTT
CSAREKLARSTGELFF
>TRBD1|14|TRBJ2-7|TRBV10-3|-
TGTGCCATCAGTGAGTCGAGGGGGCCTCACGAGCAGTACTTC
CAISESRGPHEQYF
>-|14|TRBJ2-7|TRBV7-2|-
TGTGCCAGCAGCTCACAGGTATTATATTACGAGCAGTACTTC
CASSSQVLYYEQYF
>TRBD2|17|TRBJ2-3|TRBV18|-
TGTGCCAGCTCACAAGGGACTAGCACCTCGAACACAGATACGCAGTATTTT
CASSQGTSTSNTDTQYF
>TRBD2|22|TRBJ2-1|TRBV11-1|few
TGTGCCAGCAGCTTAGCGGGTGGGGTAGCGGGATTCTCGAAAAGCTCCTACAATGAGCAGTTCTTC
CASSLAGGVAGFSKSSYNEQFF
>-|16|TRBJ2-3|TRBV7-3|-
TGTGCCAGCAGCTCCCAGGGGATGAGTAGCACAGATACGCAGTATTTT
CASSSQGMSSTDTQYF
>-|15|TRBJ2-3|TRBV20-1|many
TGCAGTGCTTGTTTCGGGACTTCACTCACAGATACGCAGTATTTT
CSACFGTSLTDTQYF
>-|16|TRBJ2-6|TRBV27|few
TGTGCCAGCACTTCGGACAGAAACTCTGGGGCCAACGTCCTGACTTTC
CASTSDRNSGANVLTF
>-|15|TRBJ2-7|TRBV27|many
TGTGCCAGCAGTTTACGGCGGTTTAGCTCCTACGAGCAGTACTTC
CASSLRRFSSYEQYF
>-|18|TRBJ2-2|TRBV4-3|few
TGCGCCAGCAGCCAAGTAGACCCTACTAGGGGTAACACCGGGGAGCTGTTTTTT
CASSQVDPTRGNTGELFF
>TRBD1|14|TRBJ2-7|TRBV5-1|many
TGCGCCAGCAGCTCGACAGGGAGCTCCTACGAGCAGTACTTC
CASSSTGSSYEQYF
>-|15|TRBJ1-1|TRBV2|-
TGTGCCAGCAGTTCTCTAGGGGCAGTATCCACTGAAGCTTTCTTT
CASSSLGAVSTEAFF
>TRBD1|16|TRBJ2-7|TRBV3-1|few
TGTGCCAGCAGCCTCGGGGAGGGACAGGGATGGAACGAGCAGTACTTC
CASSLGEGQGWNEQYF
>TRBD2|16|TRBJ2-1|TRBV6-5|-
TGTGCCAGCAGTTACTCGGGCGGGAGCTCCTACAATGAGCAGTTCTTC
CASSYSGGSSYNEQFF